This T cell receptor beta chain was captured by sequencing in a study of molecular identifiers for immune sequencing clone quantification. Study observations and caveats: Barcodes shared by identical TCR molecules could lead to underestimated sizes of highly expanded clones.

Investigators produced naive CD8 libraries from 20,000 to 1,000,000 sorted cells, drawing on 10%, 30% or 50% RNA. The authors gated naive CD8 T cells as CD8+CD4-CCR7+CD45RA+ for sorting. Of note for this clonotype: Its antigen is currently unknown. A much larger clonotype is one base distant, so this may be a read error.

The V end lost 0 bases, the J end lost 6 bases, and 6 bases lay between the germline ends. Germline loops: CDR1 SGHDT, CDR2 YYEEEE. The CDR3 contains 12 residues. Previously described methods and listed TCR primers produced bulk TCR libraries. One entry per CDR3 protein, called by TCRdb with MiXCR from the PCR reads. The sample holds 9,500 to 15,000 distinct CDR3 sequences; about 17% are singletons and the top ten take 1.3% to 1.5%. The receptor's source is a human donor in good health. Some libraries in this study had Jurkat cell RNA spiked in. The V and J genes are TRBV5-6 and TRBJ2-5, with D unclear. Sample: naive CD8+ T cells from blood, with Jurkat cell RNA spiked in. Subset described: FACS-sorted CD8+CD4-CCR7+CD45RA+ naive T cells. The CDR3 sequence is CASSLVAKTQYF. The DNA of the CDR3 is TGTGCCAGCAGCTTGGTCGCCAAGACCCAGTACTTC.